The entry that follows covers one T cell receptor (beta chain) sequence. The record originates from a study of cytomegalovirus exposure and HLA in healthy donors. Study at large: A preliminary data release comprised roughly 80 million unique TCRs obtained from HLA-typed donors.

PCR was performed using 60 Vbeta and 13 Jbeta primers. The data were produced by immunoSEQ multiplex PCR, yet TCRdb's version contains in-frame clones alone and is incomplete. The sample consists of about 220,000 clones, approximately 88% of them appearing once. The CDR3 consists of 17 residues. The J gene is TRBJ2-3, the V gene TRBV7-5; the D call TRBD2 from the table was never checked on the DNA. TRBV7-5 has pseudogene status. Sequencing was done on a sample of PBMCs. The sequence derives from a boy aged 2 to 10 in good health and CMV-seronegative. CDR3 coding DNA: TGTGCCAGAAGTCAAAAAATTAAACGGGGGTTCACAGATACGCAGTATTTT. Protein: CARSQKIKRGFTDTQYF.